What follows are 24 T cell receptor beta chains derived from one specimen sequenced in a study of blood T cell repertoires in COVID-19. Data came from immunoSEQ multiplex PCR; TCRdb stores just in-frame clones and leaves some out. The sample records 80,000 to 100,000 clones, 85% to 90% being singletons. The source material was peripheral blood. Source of these receptors: a woman aged 55-70 years in a cohort sampled during active or convalescent COVID-19.

This sequence joins TRBV18 and TRBJ1-2, with D possibly being TRBD1 (6 bases). Germline lookup yields CDR1 KGHSH and CDR2 LQKENI. The CDR3 is 11 residues long. Trimming removed 6 bases at V and 8 bases at J, with 10 bases between. The CDR3 sequence is CASSSGVGYTF. DNA for the CDR3: TGTGCCAGCTCGTCAGGGGTCGGCTACACCTTC.

The chain has TRBV21-1 and TRBJ1-2; the table's D gene call, TRBD1, was not cross checked with the DNA. TRBV21-1 is tagged as a pseudogene. The CDR3 consists of 18 residues. CDR3: CASSMGRPTRVTGNGYTF. The CDR3 DNA follows: TGTGCCAGCAGCATGGGCAGGCCCACACGGGTAACAGGTAATGGCTACACCTTC.

J is TRBJ2-7 and V is TRBV5-4, with TRBD1 matching over 8 bases. The CDR3 runs 14 residues. The germline CDR1 and CDR2 sequences are SGHNT and YYREEE (reference sequence). V lost 0 bases and J lost 6; bases outside the gene matches: 5. The CDR3: CASSLGQGAAEQYF. CDR3 nucleotide sequence: TGTGCCAGCAGCTTGGGCCAGGGGGCGGCCGAGCAGTACTTC.

The chain employs TRBV6-6 and TRBJ2-7; 12 nucleotides line up with TRBD1. CDR1 is MNHNY and CDR2 is SVGAGI in the germline V gene (reference sequence). CDR3 size: 15 residues. V was clipped by 5 bases and J by 7 bases; unmatched bases: 9. The CDR3 reads CASSDPGQGAREQYF. In nucleotides, the CDR3 is TGTGCCAGCAGTGACCCGGGACAGGGGGCAAGGGAGCAGTACTTC.

J is TRBJ2-3 and V is TRBV3-1 (or the pseudogene TRBV3-2), with no clear D. Trimming cost V 0 bases and J 3 bases, with 10 bases left between them. This CDR3 is built from 15 residues. Germline CDR1 and CDR2: LGHDT and YNNKEL (reference sequence). The CDR3 DNA follows: TGTGCCAGCAGCCAAGAGAGTCCTATAACAGATACGCAGTATTTT. The encoded protein is CASSQESPITDTQYF.

V and J are TRBV29-1 and TRBJ2-4; perhaps TRBD2 as D (6 bases). The germline gives CDR1 SQVTM, CDR2 ANQGSEA. Trimming pared 3 bases from V and 0 bases from J, leaving 9 bases between. The CDR3 length is 14 residues. The CDR3 DNA reads as TGCAGCGTTGAGGAGGGTCTAGCCAAAAACATTCAGTACTTC. Translation gives CSVEEGLAKNIQYF.

The V call is TRBV6-5, the J call TRBJ2-3, with D perhaps matching TRBD2 (6 bases). The CDR3 length is 14 residues. CDR1 is MNHEY and CDR2 is SVGAGI in the germline V gene. The germline V and J ends were trimmed by 6 bases and 1 base, with 11 bases remaining between them. The CDR3 DNA is TGTGCCAGCAGATGGCGGAGGGGCACAGATACGCAGTATTTT. Its translation: CASRWRRGTDTQYF.

The genes are TRBV4-1 and TRBJ1-2; D possibly corresponds to TRBD1 (5 bases). The CDR3 contains 15 residues. Germline loops: CDR1 MGHRA, CDR2 YSYEKL. The V gene lost 1 base and the J gene lost 2 bases, with 11 bases spanning the gap. CDR3 DNA: TGCGCCAGCAGCCAAGGTCTTCAGGGAAACTATGGCTACACCTTC. The encoded protein is CASSQGLQGNYGYTF.

The chain is built from TRBV7-3 and TRBJ1-1; 8 bases map to TRBD1. The CDR3 loop spans 14 amino acids. CDR1 is SGHTA, CDR2 FQGTGA, per germline. V was clipped by 5 bases and J by 0 bases; unmatched bases: 2. CDR3 nucleotides: TGTGCCAGCAGCGCACAGGGGGTGAACACTGAAGCTTTCTTT. It encodes CASSAQGVNTEAFF. Looking up the rest from reference TRBV7-3 and TRBJ1-1 gives the full variable domain: GAGVSQTPSNKVTEKGKYVELRCDPISGHTALYWYRQSLGQGPEFLIYFQGTGAADDSGLPNDRFFAVRPEGSVSTLKIQRTERGDSAVYLCASSAQGVNTEAFFGQGTRLTVV.

This clone was detected only a few times. The CDR3 region has the DNA TGTGCCAGCAGCGTCGATACGCCAGGACTAAACTATGGCTACACCTTC. Amino acid sequence: CASSVDTPGLNYGYTF. The gene calls are TRBV9 and TRBJ1-2; no definite D call. The V end was cut by 2 bases, the J end by 2 bases, with 16 bases between. The CDR3 contains 16 residues. The germline V gene has CDR1 SGDLS and CDR2 YYNGEE.

The rearrangement links TRBV5-4 to TRBJ2-1, with 7 bases fitting TRBD1. V gave up 0 bases and J gave up 4 bases; unmatched junction bases: 4. Germline V gives CDR1 SGHNT, CDR2 YYREEE (reference sequence). This CDR3 contains 15 residues. This CDR3 reads CASSLDRGYYNEQFF. CDR3 coding DNA: TGTGCCAGCAGCTTGGACAGGGGCTATTACAATGAGCAGTTCTTC. The full variable domain, with the rest looked up from reference TRBV5-4 and TRBJ2-1, is ETGVTQSPTHLIKTRGQQVTLRCSSQSGHNTVSWYQQALGQGPQFIFQYYREEENGRGNFPPRFSGLQFPNYSSELNVNALELDDSALYLCASSLDRGYYNEQFFGPGTRLTVL.

DNA for the CDR3: TGTGCCAGCAGTTTTCTTTGGCGGGATCAAGAGACCCAGTACTTC. Translating gives CASSFLWRDQETQYF. V usage is TRBV28 and J usage is TRBJ2-5, with D perhaps matching TRBD2 (6 bases). The CDR3 extends over 15 amino acids. Trimming left V 3 bases short and J 2 bases short, with 13 bases between. CDR1 is MDHEN and CDR2 is SYDVKM in the germline V gene.

The chain couples TRBV5-5 to TRBJ2-7, with 12 positions matching TRBD1. The CDR3 consists of 14 residues. The V segment lost 4 bases and the J segment 5 bases; nucleotides outside the gene matches: 4. CDR1 SGHKS and CDR2 YYEKEE come from the germline V gene (reference sequence). The CDR3 region is CASSVGTGGDEQYF. CDR3 DNA: TGTGCCAGCAGCGTCGGGACAGGGGGCGACGAGCAGTACTTC.

The chain links TRBV5-1 to TRBJ1-6; no firm D call. CDR1 is SGHRS, CDR2 YFSETQ, per germline. V was trimmed by 2 bases and J by 7 bases, leaving 16 bases between them. The CDR3 contains 16 residues. CDR3 bases: TGCGCCAGCAGCTTCGCCACCTTAAGCGGGAATTCACCCCTCCACTTT. Protein product: CASSFATLSGNSPLHF.

This rearrangement joins TRBV3-1 (or the pseudogene TRBV3-2) to TRBJ2-2, with D hard to call. V was cut by 5 bases and J by 1 base, with 5 bases left in between. This CDR3 is 13 amino acids long. CDR1 and CDR2 from the germline V gene are LGHDT and YNNKEL (reference sequence). In DNA form, the CDR3 reads TGTGCCAGCAGCTACGGGAACACCGGGGAGCTGTTTTTT. Translation gives CASSYGNTGELFF.

This sequence joins TRBV28 and TRBJ1-2, with D possibly matching TRBD1 (6 bases). The length of the CDR3 is 13 residues. CDR1 MDHEN and CDR2 SYDVKM come from the germline V gene. The germline V and J ends were trimmed by 4 bases and 2 bases, with 8 bases remaining between them. The CDR3 DNA follows: TGTGCCAGCAGTTCGGGACAAAACTATGGCTACACCTTC. Amino acids: CASSSGQNYGYTF.

This chain links TRBV7-3 with TRBJ2-1; D remains unclear. This CDR3 comprises 15 residues. Trimming removed 5 bases at V and 4 bases at J, with 15 bases between. The germline gives CDR1 SGHTA, CDR2 FQGTGA. CDR3 loop: CASSGARSLYNEQFF. CDR3 nucleotides: TGTGCCAGCAGCGGCGCGAGGAGTCTGTACAATGAGCAGTTCTTC.

The V call is TRBV9, the J call TRBJ1-3, with 11 bases matching TRBD1. The CDR3 sequence is 17 residues long. Germline trimming cut 3 bases from V and 4 bases from J; bases unmatched to any gene: 9. Germline lookup yields CDR1 SGDLS and CDR2 YYNGEE. The CDR3 protein is CASSERRDRGAGNTIYF. The CDR3 nucleotides are TGTGCCAGCAGCGAGCGCCGGGACAGGGGGGCAGGAAACACCATATATTTT.

The gene calls are TRBV7-9 and TRBJ2-3; unclear D gene. Germline V gives CDR1 SEHNR, CDR2 FQNEAQ (reference sequence). The V and J ends lost 4 bases and 0 bases respectively, with 14 bases between them. The CDR3 is made up of 16 amino acids. The CDR3 DNA reads TGTGCCAGCAGCTCGAAACTCGATACCAGCACAGATACGCAGTATTTT. It is translated as CASSSKLDTSTDTQYF.

The CDR3 sequence is CAISPGQNYGYTF. The CDR3 DNA reads TGTGCCATCAGTCCGGGACAGAACTATGGCTACACCTTC. The rearrangement links TRBV10-3 to TRBJ1-2, with TRBD1 matching over 7 bases. J was trimmed by 2 bases and V by 5 bases; bases with no gene match: 2. CDR1 ENHRY and CDR2 SYGVKD come from the germline V gene. This CDR3 region has 13 residues.

The rearrangement uses TRBV7-3 and TRBJ1-6; the D gene is possibly TRBD1 (6 bases). Trimming shortened V by 5 bases and J by 4 bases, and 18 bases separated the two germline ends. The CDR3 loop spans 17 amino acids. Germline V gene lookup returns CDR1 SGHTA and CDR2 FQGTGA. The CDR3 is CASSQGGGSVYNSPLHF. The CDR3, as DNA: TGTGCCAGCAGCCAAGGGGGAGGGTCCGTATATAATTCACCCCTCCACTTT.

This clone was found a few times. The chain combines TRBV5-6 with TRBJ1-2; no definite D call. The CDR3 extends over 12 amino acids. The germline gives CDR1 SGHDT, CDR2 YYEEEE. V was cut by 6 bases and J by 5 bases, with 11 bases left in between. The CDR3 DNA is TGTGCCAGCACCCGAGGCGGTTATGGCTACACCTTC. Protein: CASTRGGYGYTF.

The gene calls are TRBV5-4 and TRBJ1-2; D call uncertain. Trimming pared 3 bases from V and 0 bases from J, leaving 6 bases between. CDR3 length equals 13 residues. CDR1 SGHNT and CDR2 YYREEE come from the germline V gene (reference sequence). CDR3 in amino acids: CASSSGSNYGYTF. CDR3 sequence (DNA): TGTGCCAGCAGCTCGGGATCTAACTATGGCTACACCTTC.

V usage is TRBV18 and J usage is TRBJ1-6; TRBD1 agrees at 7 bases. The CDR3 loop spans 16 amino acids. Germline CDR1 KGHSH, CDR2 LQKENI. The J segment lost 10 bases and the V segment lost 5 bases, leaving 14 bases of the junction unmatched. The CDR3 here is CASSSQPGTDHSPLHF. CDR3 sequence (DNA): TGTGCCAGCTCATCGCAACCGGGGACAGATCACTCACCCCTCCACTTT.